Listed below are T cell receptor beta chains from one sample, sequenced in a study of radiation and T cells in renal cell carcinoma. Clones were sequenced by immunoSEQ multiplex PCR, and TCRdb holds only the in-frame ones, with some missing. The table has some 120,000 clones, around 89% seen once; the top ten hold about 5.6%. Source: blood, taken from a patient whose treatment included radiotherapy and nephrectomy. All receptors come from a woman between 70 and 85 years old with renal cell carcinoma. Both conserved end residues are part of each CDR3. The order of the fields is D gene, V gene, CDR3 protein. A D gene is named only where the DNA matches it firmly.

NA | TRBV19 | CASIARTPMNTEAFF
NA | TRBV5-5 | CASSLSSGDNSPLHF
TRBD1 | TRBV27 | CASRLRGSGANVLTF
NA | TRBV19 | CASSGTAYGYTF
NA | TRBV29-1 | CSVGQGLNTGELFF
TRBD1 | TRBV4-1 | CASSQGPTGLQETQYF
NA | TRBV5-4 | CASSFGSRSGQETQYF
TRBD1 | TRBV5-4 | CASSSGQGAHGYTF
NA | TRBV9 | CASSVEGHPTDTQYF
NA | TRBV12-2 | CASRLGSGTAHEKLFF
NA | TRBV5-4 | CASSSGTNYNEQFF
TRBD1 | TRBV19 | CASSIGQGARIQYF
NA | TRBV9 | CASSPRGRPTNEKLFF
NA | TRBV2 | CASSVDSPYGYTF
TRBD1 | TRBV30 | CAWSVQGGGTQYF
NA | TRBV4-2 | CASSQDNADGTYNEQFF